This entry is about one T cell receptor beta chain. Antigen specificity is unknown. This specimen comes from a study of T cell responses to AZD1222 COVID-19 vaccine. The study, taken as a whole, reports: In a largely white British group with more females than males, clonal diversity was possibly underestimated. Scientists sampled the repertoires only once the peak T cell response had passed. Across the whole spike, CD4 TCRs peaked at regions 160-218 and 743-854. Once two AZD1222 doses were given, Spike-specific TCR breadth and depth went up.

The V gene end was trimmed by 1 base and the J gene end by 6 bases; junction bases not matched to a gene: 7. Looked up from germline, CDR1 is MGHRA and CDR2 is YSYEKL. The CDR3 has 15 residues. The repertoire was sequenced with immunoSEQ multiplex PCR; TCRdb's copy has only in-frame clones and lacks some. This table holds more than 65,000 clones, 80% to 90% found once. The sequence came from an adult in good health. J is TRBJ2-7 and V is TRBV4-1; 9 positions agree with TRBD2. Sample: peripheral blood, taken on day 0 of AZD1222 vaccination. The CDR3 here is CASSQGLAGVSEQYF. In DNA form, the CDR3 reads TGCGCCAGCAGCCAAGGGTTAGCGGGAGTTTCCGAGCAGTACTTC.